Listed below are T cell receptor beta chains from one sample, sequenced in a study of T cell responses to AZD1222 COVID-19 vaccine. Sequencing was performed with immunoSEQ multiplex PCR; in TCRdb, only in-frame clones are kept and a portion is missing. The sample shows around 120,000 clones, about 90% of them seen only once. This specimen was peripheral blood, taken on day 0 of AZD1222 vaccination. The receptors here all came from an adult in good health. Both conserved end residues are part of each CDR3. D genes are given only for firm matches. The size of a clone is reported for some rows only, either as once, few or many, or as a class for expanded clones.

J gene: TRBJ2-7; D gene: .; V gene: TRBV6-6; clone size: .; CDR3 protein: CASSYPGSTYEQYF
J gene: TRBJ2-6; D gene: TRBD1; V gene: TRBV18; clone size: .; CDR3 protein: CASSPDRAGANVLTF
J gene: TRBJ2-7; D gene: .; V gene: TRBV28; clone size: .; CDR3 protein: CASSLFSAGRNEQYF
J gene: TRBJ2-3; D gene: TRBD2; V gene: TRBV28; clone size: .; CDR3 protein: CASSAILNLSGTYTDTQYF
J gene: TRBJ2-7; D gene: .; V gene: TRBV30; clone size: .; CDR3 protein: CATAPGDNSYEQYF
J gene: TRBJ2-5; D gene: TRBD1; V gene: TRBV10-2; clone size: .; CDR3 protein: CASSESSWQGARATQYF
J gene: TRBJ1-2; D gene: .; V gene: TRBV19; clone size: .; CDR3 protein: CASSIRRGWNYGYTF
J gene: TRBJ1-6; D gene: .; V gene: TRBV7-2; clone size: few; CDR3 protein: CASSLRGRNSPLHF
J gene: TRBJ1-2; D gene: .; V gene: TRBV29-1; clone size: .; CDR3 protein: CSAFKSGYGYTF
J gene: TRBJ2-1; D gene: .; V gene: TRBV11-3; clone size: .; CDR3 protein: CASSSKLYGSNEQFF
J gene: TRBJ2-3; D gene: .; V gene: TRBV29-1; clone size: .; CDR3 protein: CSVDQLPDTQYF
J gene: TRBJ2-2; D gene: .; V gene: TRBV4-3; clone size: .; CDR3 protein: CASSQDLLGVGTGELFF
J gene: TRBJ1-4; D gene: TRBD1; V gene: TRBV15; clone size: .; CDR3 protein: CATSRGQGKNEKLFF
J gene: TRBJ1-2; D gene: .; V gene: TRBV5-4; clone size: .; CDR3 protein: CASSSPDAIYGYTF
J gene: TRBJ2-2; D gene: .; V gene: TRBV30; clone size: .; CDR3 protein: CAWRKGWRAGELFF
J gene: TRBJ1-5; D gene: .; V gene: TRBV6-5; clone size: once; CDR3 protein: CASTGAGNQPQHF
J gene: TRBJ1-1; D gene: TRBD1; V gene: TRBV28; clone size: .; CDR3 protein: CASGTGLNTEAFF
J gene: TRBJ1-1; D gene: .; V gene: TRBV11-1; clone size: .; CDR3 protein: CASSVSRNTEAFF
J gene: TRBJ1-2; D gene: .; V gene: TRBV11-2; clone size: .; CDR3 protein: CASSPPGGYGYTF
J gene: TRBJ2-5; D gene: TRBD2; V gene: TRBV28; clone size: .; CDR3 protein: CASTLHSGTKETQYF
J gene: TRBJ1-2; D gene: .; V gene: TRBV12-3/TRBV12-4; clone size: .; CDR3 protein: CASGGLRNYGYTF
J gene: TRBJ2-7; D gene: .; V gene: TRBV6-2/TRBV6-3; clone size: .; CDR3 protein: CASSYSRETTYEQYF
J gene: TRBJ2-2; D gene: .; V gene: TRBV6-5; clone size: .; CDR3 protein: CASSYRVWTGELFF
J gene: TRBJ2-1; D gene: TRBD2; V gene: TRBV24-1; clone size: .; CDR3 protein: CATRSVGGSLNEQFF
J gene: TRBJ2-7; D gene: TRBD1; V gene: TRBV5-8; clone size: .; CDR3 protein: CASSDEDRVKAYEQYF
J gene: TRBJ2-4; D gene: .; V gene: TRBV7-2; clone size: .; CDR3 protein: CASSATGPKNIQYF
J gene: TRBJ1-2; D gene: TRBD1; V gene: TRBV5-4; clone size: once; CDR3 protein: CASSAQGSGYGYTF
J gene: TRBJ1-5; D gene: .; V gene: TRBV4-1; clone size: .; CDR3 protein: CASSQVFERQPQHF
J gene: TRBJ1-5; D gene: .; V gene: TRBV14; clone size: .; CDR3 protein: CASSQDPGPWGKAQHF
J gene: TRBJ1-1; D gene: .; V gene: TRBV6-6; clone size: few; CDR3 protein: CASSYSEGRGNTEAFF
J gene: TRBJ1-5; D gene: .; V gene: TRBV3-1/TRBV3-2; clone size: few; CDR3 protein: CASSRLGGPQHF
J gene: TRBJ2-5; D gene: TRBD2; V gene: TRBV3-1/TRBV3-2; clone size: .; CDR3 protein: CASSHWSGGSKETQYF
J gene: TRBJ1-6; D gene: .; V gene: TRBV19; clone size: .; CDR3 protein: CASNSRWNSPLHF
J gene: TRBJ2-5; D gene: TRBD1; V gene: TRBV7-2; clone size: .; CDR3 protein: CASSLAGTGPSETQYF
J gene: TRBJ2-7; D gene: TRBD1; V gene: TRBV19; clone size: .; CDR3 protein: CASSKPRQGLYEQYF
J gene: TRBJ2-7; D gene: .; V gene: TRBV6-5; clone size: .; CDR3 protein: CASSYSINSQYF
J gene: TRBJ2-5; D gene: .; V gene: TRBV6-2/TRBV6-3; clone size: .; CDR3 protein: CASSKTRQETQYF
J gene: TRBJ2-1; D gene: TRBD2; V gene: TRBV3-1/TRBV3-2; clone size: .; CDR3 protein: CASRLRLAGVGEQFF
J gene: TRBJ1-3; D gene: .; V gene: TRBV6-2/TRBV6-3; clone size: .; CDR3 protein: CASSPDRARNTIYF
J gene: TRBJ1-6; D gene: TRBD1; V gene: TRBV5-1; clone size: .; CDR3 protein: CASSLGGQRNSPLHF
J gene: TRBJ2-3; D gene: TRBD1; V gene: TRBV4-1; clone size: .; CDR3 protein: CASSPQPGQGTDTQYF
J gene: TRBJ2-5; D gene: .; V gene: TRBV6-1; clone size: .; CDR3 protein: CASSEFVGRYQETQYF
J gene: TRBJ1-4; D gene: TRBD1; V gene: TRBV11-2; clone size: .; CDR3 protein: CASSLVGTGEEKLFF
J gene: TRBJ1-1; D gene: .; V gene: TRBV3-1/TRBV3-2; clone size: .; CDR3 protein: CASSLLSLQGEAFF
J gene: TRBJ2-3; D gene: TRBD2; V gene: TRBV7-2; clone size: .; CDR3 protein: CASSLVPGGGTDTQYF
J gene: TRBJ2-7; D gene: .; V gene: TRBV7-7; clone size: .; CDR3 protein: CASSLHGGEKGNEQYF
J gene: TRBJ1-2; D gene: TRBD1; V gene: TRBV7-2; clone size: .; CDR3 protein: CASSSGQGVGYTF
J gene: TRBJ2-3; D gene: TRBD2; V gene: TRBV7-3; clone size: .; CDR3 protein: CASSPLPGGAGAADTQYF
J gene: TRBJ2-1; D gene: TRBD2; V gene: TRBV6-4; clone size: .; CDR3 protein: CASSEGLAGDDNEQFF
J gene: TRBJ1-2; D gene: .; V gene: TRBV10-3; clone size: .; CDR3 protein: CAISDSQSYGYTF